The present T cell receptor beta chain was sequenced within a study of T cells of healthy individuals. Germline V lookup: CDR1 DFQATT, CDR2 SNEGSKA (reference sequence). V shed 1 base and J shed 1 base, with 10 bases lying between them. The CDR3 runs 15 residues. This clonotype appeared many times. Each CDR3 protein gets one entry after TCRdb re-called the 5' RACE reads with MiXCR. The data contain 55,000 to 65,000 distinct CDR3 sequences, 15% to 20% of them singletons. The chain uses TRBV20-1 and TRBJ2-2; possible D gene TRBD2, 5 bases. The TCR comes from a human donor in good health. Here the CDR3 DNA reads TGCAGTGCTAGAGGACCGGGGTTGAACACCGGGGAGCTGTTTTTT. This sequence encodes CSARGPGLNTGELFF.